Below, 18 T cell receptor beta chains from the same sample are listed, as sequenced in a study of T cell responses to AZD1222 COVID-19 vaccine. Method: immunoSEQ multiplex PCR; TCRdb's copy keeps in-frame clones and lacks some. The sample records roughly 150,000 clones, over 75% being singletons. The sequenced sample was peripheral blood, obtained on day 0 of AZD1222 vaccination. The receptors originated from an adult in good health.

V gene TRBV13 combines with J gene TRBJ2-7, with D possibly being TRBD2 (6 bases). Germline V gives CDR1 PRHDT, CDR2 FYEKMQ (reference sequence). Trimming removed 5 bases at V and 3 bases at J, with 14 bases between. The CDR3 sequence is 14 residues long. The CDR3: CASSLVGGNYEQYV. The DNA of the CDR3 is TGTGCCAGCAGCCTAGTAGGCGGGAACTACGAGCAGTACGTC.

This clone was seen only a few times. The CDR3 DNA sequence: TGTGCCAGCACCTCGTCCGGGTTTTGGGACACTGAAGCTTTCTTT. Its translation is CASTSSGFWDTEAFF. The genes are TRBV6-5 and TRBJ1-1; no reliable D call. V was clipped by 7 bases and J by 3 bases, with 18 bases between them. The CDR3 is 15 residues long. Germline V gene sequence: CDR1 MNHEY, CDR2 SVGAGI.

This rearrangement joins TRBV2 to TRBJ2-7; 9 nucleotides match TRBD1. Trimming took 6 bases from V and 2 from J; bases not matched to a gene: 2. The CDR3 runs to 13 residues. CDR1 is SNHLY, CDR2 FYNNEI, per germline. The CDR3 sequence is CASRGQGPYEQYF. CDR3 DNA sequence: TGTGCCAGCAGGGGACAGGGTCCCTACGAGCAGTACTTC.

The chain is built from TRBV9 and TRBJ1-4; D unresolved. From germline, CDR1 is SGDLS and CDR2 YYNGEE. This CDR3 has 16 residues. Trimming cost V 0 bases and J 7 bases, with 16 bases left between them. The CDR3 nucleotides are TGTGCCAGCAGCGTAGCCAAAGACACGTACGGTGAAAAACTGTTTTTT. It codes for CASSVAKDTYGEKLFF. The whole variable domain, remainder taken from reference TRBV9 and TRBJ1-4, is DSGVTQTPKHLITATGQRVTLRCSPRSGDLSVYWYQQSLDQGLQFLIQYYNGEERAKGNILERFSAQQFPDLHSELNLSSLELGDSALYFCASSVAKDTYGEKLFFGSGTQLSVL.

The rearrangement links TRBV9 to TRBJ2-3; 13 nucleotides align to TRBD2. V dropped 4 bases and J dropped 1; count of bases not matched to a gene: 3. The CDR3 extends over 16 amino acids. The germline V gene has CDR1 SGDLS and CDR2 YYNGEE. The CDR3 region is CASSLGTSGGTDTQYF. Here the CDR3 DNA reads TGTGCCAGCAGCCTCGGGACTAGCGGGGGCACAGATACGCAGTATTTT.

This clone was counted a single time. The chain links TRBV19 to TRBJ2-1; TRBD1 might be the D (6 bases). Trimming pared 3 bases from V and 5 bases from J, leaving 8 bases between. In germline, CDR1 is LNHDA, CDR2 SQIVND (reference sequence). This CDR3 is built from 13 residues. CDR3 coding DNA: TGTGCCAGTAGTATTCACAGGGACAATGAGCAGTTCTTC. As protein: CASSIHRDNEQFF.

V usage is TRBV19 and J usage is TRBJ2-4, with a weak D call TRBD1 (6 bases). Germline CDR1 is LNHDA and CDR2 is SQIVND (reference sequence). The CDR3 spans 15 residues. V gave up 3 bases and J gave up 4 bases, with 13 bases separating them. The CDR3 sequence: CASSIYWGQKNIQYF. The CDR3 region has the DNA TGTGCCAGTAGTATCTACTGGGGGCAAAAAAACATTCAGTACTTC.

The sample holds one count of this clone. J is TRBJ1-3 and V is TRBV7-9; no clear D gene. The V end was cut by 5 bases, the J end by 0 bases, with 11 bases between. Germline V gives CDR1 SEHNR, CDR2 FQNEAQ (reference sequence). The CDR3 covers 15 residues. The CDR3, as DNA: TGTGCCAGCAGCCCACACCCTATCTCTGGAAACACCATATATTTT. It codes for CASSPHPISGNTIYF.

The chain joins TRBV19 to TRBJ1-3; weak D call: TRBD1 (6 bases). Per the germline V gene, CDR1 is LNHDA and CDR2 is SQIVND (reference sequence). Trimming shortened V by 7 bases and J by 0 bases, and 7 bases separated the two germline ends. The CDR3 contains 13 residues. The CDR3 nucleotides are TGTGCCAGTAAACAGGGCTCTGGAAACACCATATATTTT. It yields the protein CASKQGSGNTIYF.

V and J are TRBV7-3 and TRBJ1-1, with D unresolved. Germline CDR1 SGHTA, CDR2 FQGTGA. V lost 2 bases and J 0 bases, leaving 10 bases between the germline ends. The CDR3 contains 15 residues. CDR3 DNA: TGTGCCAGCAGCTTACGTCAGGACTTGAACACTGAAGCTTTCTTT. Protein product: CASSLRQDLNTEAFF. Variable domain in full (rest from reference TRBV7-3 and TRBJ1-1): GAGVSQTPSNKVTEKGKYVELRCDPISGHTALYWYRQSLGQGPEFLIYFQGTGAADDSGLPNDRFFAVRPEGSVSTLKIQRTERGDSAVYLCASSLRQDLNTEAFFGQGTRLTVV.

The CDR3 nucleotides are TGCGCCAGCAGCTTCCAGGGGACTAACTATGGCTACACCTTC. Protein product: CASSFQGTNYGYTF. J is TRBJ1-2 and V is TRBV5-1; possibly TRBD1 for D (6 bases). CDR3 length: 14 amino acids. Germline V lookup: CDR1 SGHRS, CDR2 YFSETQ. V lost 2 bases and J lost 0, with 8 bases in between. Filled out from reference TRBV5-1 and TRBJ1-2, the complete variable domain reads KAGVTQTPRYLIKTRGQQVTLSCSPISGHRSVSWYQQTPGQGLQFLFEYFSETQRNKGNFPGRFSGRQFSNSRSEMNVSTLELGDSALYLCASSFQGTNYGYTFGSGTRLTVV.

The rearrangement joins TRBV6-2 or TRBV6-3 to TRBJ2-5; 7 nucleotides line up with TRBD2. The germline CDR1 and CDR2 sequences are MNHEY and SVGEGT. This CDR3 has 16 amino acids. V lost 2 bases and J lost 2; bases outside the gene matches: 8. CDR3 in amino acids: CASSYGVGGGQETQYF. DNA for the CDR3: TGTGCCAGCAGTTACGGTGTTGGGGGGGGGCAAGAGACCCAGTACTTC.

This clone appeared once. V and J are TRBV9 and TRBJ2-7; a possible D gene is TRBD1 (6 bases). CDR3 length: 13 amino acids. CDR1 and CDR2 (germline): SGDLS, YYNGEE. The germline V and J ends were trimmed by 4 bases and 6 bases, with 14 bases remaining between them. The CDR3 region has the DNA TGTGCCAGCAGCCCTGAACAGGGATCCGAGCAGTACTTC. It is translated as CASSPEQGSEQYF.

The V call is TRBV4-1, the J call TRBJ1-1; D is unresolved. Trimming took 0 bases from V and 3 from J, leaving 11 bases between them. Germline lookup yields CDR1 MGHRA and CDR2 YSYEKL. This CDR3 comprises 15 residues. The CDR3 is CASSQEGQLDTEAFF. CDR3 DNA sequence: TGCGCCAGCAGCCAAGAAGGCCAGTTGGACACTGAAGCTTTCTTT.

This sequence joins TRBV27 and TRBJ2-7; TRBD2 is a possible D gene (7 bases). Germline lookup yields CDR1 MNHEY and CDR2 SMNVEV (reference sequence). This CDR3 comprises 15 residues. Trimming pared 6 bases from V and 2 bases from J, leaving 17 bases between. CDR3 sequence: CASSVGGTSTYEQYF. In nucleotides, the CDR3 is TGTGCCAGCAGCGTGGGGGGGACATCCACCTACGAGCAGTACTTC.

The sample holds one count of this clone. The chain joins TRBV7-3 to TRBJ2-3; 11 nucleotides align to TRBD2. Trimming removed 6 bases from V and 2 bases from J; junction bases left unmatched: 13. Germline loops: CDR1 SGHTA, CDR2 FQGTGA. This CDR3 has 18 residues. The CDR3 spells CASSFLAGGTHITDTQYF. The CDR3 DNA is TGTGCCAGCAGTTTCCTAGCGGGGGGTACCCATATCACAGATACGCAGTATTTT.

The gene calls are TRBV5-1 and TRBJ2-5; D uncertain. Germline assignment: CDR1 SGHRS and CDR2 YFSETQ. This CDR3 comprises 14 residues. The V end lost 1 base, the J end lost 1 base, and 8 bases lay between the germline ends. CDR3 DNA sequence: TGCGCCAGCAGCTTGCGGGCACCCCAAGAGACCCAGTACTTC. Protein: CASSLRAPQETQYF.

V gene TRBV3-1 (or the pseudogene TRBV3-2) combines with J gene TRBJ1-1; D not resolved. V was clipped by 1 base and J by 1 base, with 4 bases between them. Germline V CDR1 and CDR2: LGHDT, YNNKEL (reference sequence). The CDR3 runs 13 residues. CDR3: CASSQVWNTEAFF. The CDR3, as DNA: TGTGCCAGCAGCCAAGTATGGAACACTGAAGCTTTCTTT.